Below are 30 T cell receptor beta chains sequenced from a single sample in a study of blood T cells in healthy people across ages (dated by TCRdb to 2014 to 2015). The method behind the library was 5' RACE. TCRdb lists the instrument as Illumina HiSeq 2500. A second PCR of roughly 7 to 11 cycles was performed with a sample-barcoded 5' primer and a J-beta primer mix. Using fastp trimming at Q25 and MiXCR clonotype assembly, TCRdb reanalyzed the public sequencing data and kept in-frame beta chains. CDR3 protein duplicates are merged, each entry listing the most common genes and DNA. The sample has some 900,000 distinct CDR3 sequences on record, around 48% of them singletons. The ten largest clonotypes hold roughly 13% of the sample. The sequenced sample was blood. The receptors derive from a man between 25 and 39 years old in good health.

In this sample, this clonotype turned up once. The V call is TRBV20-1, the J call TRBJ1-4, with 7 bases fitting TRBD1. V lost 7 bases to trimming and J lost 8 bases; unmatched junction nucleotides: 10. This CDR3 has 13 residues. CDR1 DFQATT and CDR2 SNEGSKA come from the germline V gene (reference sequence). The chain's CDR3 is CSGQGTAREKLFF. As DNA, the CDR3 is TGCAGTGGCCAAGGGACAGCTCGGGAAAAACTGTTTTTT.

The J gene is TRBJ2-3, the V gene TRBV12-3 or TRBV12-4; D not certain. The CDR3 runs 14 residues. V lost 3 bases, J lost 4 bases, and 11 bases lay in between. The CDR3 nucleotides are TGTGCCAGCAGTTTTGGAGTCAGAGCAGATACGCAGTATTTT. The encoded protein is CASSFGVRADTQYF.

The rearrangement uses TRBV21-1 and TRBJ1-5; the tabulated D call, TRBD1, remains unverified against the DNA. TRBV21-1 is a recognized pseudogene. This CDR3 region has 15 residues. As DNA, the CDR3 is TGTGCCAGCAGCCAAGGAGGGGGGGCTATCATTTGCCAGCATTTT. Translation gives CASSQGGGAIICQHF.

This clonotype was detected only a few times. The gene calls are TRBV7-3 and TRBJ2-5; D is perhaps TRBD2 (6 bases). Germline-derived CDR1 and CDR2 are SGHTA and FQGTGA. This CDR3 is 14 amino acids long. Trimming removed 4 bases at V and 2 bases at J, with 11 bases between. The CDR3: CASSSDGGQETQYF. CDR3 nucleotides: TGTGCCAGCAGCTCCGACGGGGGTCAAGAGACCCAGTACTTC.

V is TRBV28 and J is TRBJ2-1; unclear D gene. The CDR3 contains 16 residues. Germline CDR1 is MDHEN and CDR2 is SYDVKM. The V and J ends lost 7 bases and 2 bases respectively, with 18 bases between them. Here the CDR3 reads CASTSPDPTPYNEQFF. The DNA of the CDR3 is TGTGCCAGCACTTCACCTGACCCCACGCCCTACAATGAGCAGTTCTTC.

The V and J genes are TRBV20-1 and TRBJ2-5, with 7 bases matching TRBD1. The J call may be faulty, since TRBJ2-7 better matches the DNA end. CDR3 length equals 15 residues. Germline V CDR1 and CDR2: DFQATT, SNEGSKA (reference sequence). CDR3 loop: CSARDLGQSYYEQYF. The CDR3 DNA reads TGCAGTGCTAGAGATTTGGGACAGTCATACTACGAGCAGTACTTC.

This clonotype was found many times. V is TRBV5-1 and J is TRBJ2-1, with 14 bases lining up with TRBD2. Germline CDR1 SGHRS, CDR2 YFSETQ. CDR3 length equals 15 residues. Losses at the gene ends were 4 bases for V and 7 bases for J; bases not matched to a gene: 4. In DNA form, the CDR3 reads TGCGCCAGCAGCCGGACTAGCGGGGGGATTAATGAGCAGTTCTTC. Translation: CASSRTSGGINEQFF.

The chain carries TRBV7-9 and TRBJ1-1, with D unresolved. This CDR3 spans 12 amino acids. Germline lookup yields CDR1 SEHNR and CDR2 FQNEAQ (reference sequence). V was trimmed by 7 bases and J by 1 base, leaving 7 bases between them. CDR3 in DNA: TGTGCCAGCATCCTGGGGAACACTGAAGCTTTCTTT. Its translation is CASILGNTEAFF.

This clonotype was seen a handful of times. V gene TRBV7-6 combines with J gene TRBJ2-3; D not certain. Germline CDR1 and CDR2: SGHVS and FNYEAQ. The CDR3 loop spans 13 amino acids. V lost 5 bases, J lost 5 bases, and 11 bases lay in between. The CDR3, as DNA: TGTGCCAGCAGCGGGTCCAACCTAGATACGCAGTATTTT. Translation gives CASSGSNLDTQYF. Looking up the rest from reference TRBV7-6 and TRBJ2-3 gives the full variable domain: GAGVSQSPRYKVTKRGQDVALRCDPISGHVSLYWYRQALGQGPEFLTYFNYEAQQDKSGLPNDRFSAERPEGSISTLTIQRTEQRDSAMYRCASSGSNLDTQYFGPGTRLTVL.

This chain connects TRBV6-2 or TRBV6-3 to TRBJ2-1; D is unresolved. CDR3 length equals 12 residues. Germline V gene data show CDR1 as MNHEY and CDR2 as SVGEGT. V dropped 7 bases and J dropped 4 bases, with 8 bases sitting between them. CDR3 residues: CASTPGYNEQFF. The CDR3 DNA follows: TGTGCCAGCACCCCCGGGTACAATGAGCAGTTCTTC.

This clonotype was counted ten times or more. The CDR3 loop is CAISGQGPLDEQYF. The CDR3 DNA reads as TGTGCCATCAGTGGACAGGGGCCCCTCGATGAGCAGTACTTC. The rearrangement uses TRBV10-3 and TRBJ2-7; the match to TRBD1 covers 8 bases. Trimming cost V 4 bases and J 7 bases; bases outside gene matches: 9. This CDR3 contains 14 residues. Germline CDR1 and CDR2: ENHRY and SYGVKD.

A few counts support this clonotype. The chain employs TRBV4-1 and TRBJ1-5, with TRBD1 identical over 10 bases. This CDR3 has 18 amino acids. J was trimmed by 2 bases and V by 3 bases; bases with no gene match: 10. Per the germline V gene, CDR1 is MGHRA and CDR2 is YSYEKL. The CDR3 region is CASSHLPGQGMGNQPQHF. DNA for the CDR3: TGCGCCAGCAGCCACCTTCCGGGACAGGGGATGGGCAATCAGCCCCAGCATTTT.

Turning to this clonotype: A much larger clone is a single base away; this may be a read error. Here the CDR3 omits its conserved ending phenylalanine or tryptophan, so a read error is the likely source. The chain carries TRBV5-6 and TRBJ2-1; 9 bases line up with TRBD1. CDR3 length: 15 amino acids. The germline V gene encodes CDR1 SGHDT and CDR2 YYEEEE. The ends lost 3 bases at V and 2 bases at J; junction bases unmatched: 3. The CDR3 sequence: CASSSGQGTYNEQFV. DNA of the CDR3: TGTGCCAGCAGCTCAGGACAGGGGACCTACAATGAGCAGTTCGTC.

This clonotype turned up a few times. The V call is TRBV7-2, the J call TRBJ1-1, with TRBD1 matching over 7 bases. The CDR3 runs to 12 residues. Germline V gene sequence: CDR1 SGHTA, CDR2 FQGNSA. V lost 4 bases to trimming and J lost 5 bases; unmatched junction nucleotides: 1. Written as DNA, the CDR3 is TGTGCCAGCAGCTCAGGGGGAACTGAAGCTTTCTTT. Translation: CASSSGGTEAFF.

This chain uses TRBV27 with TRBJ2-2; D is unclear. The CDR3 consists of 12 residues. V was clipped by 4 bases and J by 7 bases, with 7 bases between them. Germline V gene lookup returns CDR1 MNHEY and CDR2 SMNVEV (reference sequence). Written as DNA, the CDR3 is TGTGCCAGCAGTTCCGAATACGGGGAGCTGTTTTTT. Translation: CASSSEYGELFF.

The chain uses TRBV30 and TRBJ1-2, with TRBD1 identical over 8 bases. Germline CDR1 GTSNPN, CDR2 SVGIG (reference sequence). This CDR3 spans 14 amino acids. Germline trimming cut 7 bases from V and 5 bases from J; bases unmatched to any gene: 12. The CDR3 sequence is CALDRAEGGYGYTF. The CDR3, as DNA: TGTGCCTTGGACAGGGCAGAGGGGGGATATGGCTACACCTTC.

The chain links TRBV20-1 to TRBJ2-7; 9 positions agree with TRBD2. Looked up from germline, CDR1 is DFQATT and CDR2 is SNEGSKA (reference sequence). Unmatched junction bases numbered 0, after V lost 0 bases and J lost 0 bases. The CDR3 is 14 amino acids. The CDR3 DNA sequence: TGCAGTGCTAGAGAACTAGCGGGCTCCTACGAGCAGTACTTC. This sequence encodes CSARELAGSYEQYF.

The rearrangement links TRBV7-9 to TRBJ1-1; perhaps TRBD1 as D (6 bases). CDR3 size: 16 residues. Germline CDR1 and CDR2: SEHNR and FQNEAQ (reference sequence). Trimming shortened V by 1 base and J by 6 bases, and 18 bases separated the two germline ends. This CDR3 is CASSLDGGQGTPEAFF. The CDR3 DNA reads TGTGCCAGCAGCTTAGACGGGGGGCAGGGGACCCCTGAAGCTTTCTTT.

The chain combines TRBV12-3 or TRBV12-4 with TRBJ2-1; either TRBD1 or TRBD2 may supply D (5 bases each). This CDR3 is built from 15 residues. Trimming left V 2 bases short and J 7 bases short, with 15 bases between. As DNA, the CDR3 is TGTGCCAGCAGTTTATCCGGGGCACCAGGGAATGAGCAGTTCTTC. The encoded protein is CASSLSGAPGNEQFF.

The chain couples TRBV7-3 to TRBJ2-3; 8 nucleotides match TRBD1. The length of the CDR3 is 15 residues. Germline V gene lookup returns CDR1 SGHTA and CDR2 FQGTGA. V lost 5 bases, J lost 4 bases, and 8 bases stayed unmatched. The CDR3 coding sequence is TGTGCCAGCAGCGCCCAGGGGGCAGTCGCAGATACGCAGTATTTT. This encodes CASSAQGAVADTQYF.

This clonotype was observed at least ten times. The rearrangement links TRBV6-1 to TRBJ2-5; a possible D gene is TRBD1 (5 bases). The germline V gene encodes CDR1 MNHNS and CDR2 SASEGT. This CDR3 region has 16 residues. V was trimmed by 3 bases and J by 4 bases, leaving 18 bases between them. The CDR3 loop reads CASSDRVLVMSETQYF. The CDR3 DNA is TGTGCCAGCAGTGACAGGGTCCTTGTGATGTCAGAGACCCAGTACTTC.

This clonotype was recorded a few times. V and J are TRBV7-3 and TRBJ2-1, with D possibly TRBD2 on 5 matching bases. Trimming pared 2 bases from V and 5 bases from J, leaving 10 bases between. Germline V gene data show CDR1 as SGHTA and CDR2 as FQGTGA. The CDR3 sequence is 14 residues long. CDR3: CASSLSGIHNEQFF. CDR3 nucleotides: TGTGCCAGCAGCTTATCGGGGATACACAATGAGCAGTTCTTC.

In this sample, this clonotype turned up a few times. The V call is TRBV25-1, the J call TRBJ1-2, with unresolved D. The germline V gene has CDR1 MGHDK and CDR2 SYGVNS. V was trimmed by 1 base and J by 3 bases, leaving 9 bases between them. The CDR3 is made up of 14 amino acids. The CDR3 nucleotides read TGTGCCAGCAGTGAATTGGGAGACCACTATGGCTACACCTTC. Protein sequence: CASSELGDHYGYTF.

The rearrangement uses TRBV18 and TRBJ2-7; 10 positions agree with TRBD1. Germline loops: CDR1 KGHSH, CDR2 LQKENI. The ends lost 3 bases at V and 6 bases at J; junction bases unmatched: 5. CDR3 length: 14 residues. The DNA of the CDR3 is TGTGCCAGCTCACCTCAGGGACAGGGGACCGAGCAGTACTTC. Encoded protein: CASSPQGQGTEQYF.

The V and J genes are TRBV3-1 and TRBJ1-1; perhaps TRBD1 as D (6 bases). The CDR3 totals 16 residues. Trimming removed 0 bases at V and 3 bases at J, with 14 bases between. The V gene's germline CDR1 is LGHDT and CDR2 YNNKEL (reference sequence). CDR3 amino acids: CASSQEYGGADTEAFF. The CDR3 nucleotides read TGTGCCAGCAGCCAAGAGTACGGGGGGGCCGACACTGAAGCTTTCTTT.

V usage is TRBV20-1 and J usage is TRBJ2-7; 7 positions agree with TRBD1. Unmatched junction bases numbered 11, after V lost 0 bases and J lost 0 bases. This CDR3 region has 17 residues. The germline CDR1 and CDR2 sequences are DFQATT and SNEGSKA (reference sequence). This chain's CDR3 is CSARDPTATGSSYEQYF. The CDR3 region has the DNA TGCAGTGCTAGAGACCCGACAGCGACAGGGAGCTCCTACGAGCAGTACTTC.

The rearrangement links TRBV4-1 to TRBJ2-1; D not certain. Looked up from germline, CDR1 is MGHRA and CDR2 is YSYEKL. The CDR3 has 13 residues. V lost 5 bases, J lost 7 bases, and 12 bases lay in between. Here the CDR3 reads CASSSAAPNEQFF. In DNA form, the CDR3 reads TGCGCCAGCAGCTCAGCCGCCCCGAATGAGCAGTTCTTC.

The rearrangement joins TRBV3-1 to TRBJ1-4; D may be TRBD1 (6 bases). V shed 8 bases and J shed 8 bases, with 15 bases lying between them. Germline V gene sequence: CDR1 LGHDT, CDR2 YNNKEL (reference sequence). This CDR3 has 13 residues. CDR3 sequence reads: CASGGTTKEKLFF. CDR3 in DNA: TGTGCCAGCGGTGGGACAACGAAAGAAAAACTGTTTTTT.

The chain uses TRBV6-6 and TRBJ1-1; D is undetermined. V was cut by 8 bases and J by 5 bases, with 12 bases left in between. CDR3 length: 12 amino acids. In germline, CDR1 is MNHNY, CDR2 SVGAGI (reference sequence). CDR3 DNA: TGTGCCAGCTACCCCATCGGGACTGAAGCTTTCTTT. Protein: CASYPIGTEAFF.

This clonotype was observed a few times. V usage is TRBV10-3 and J usage is TRBJ2-7, with 7 bases identical to TRBD1. The CDR3 extends over 14 amino acids. The V segment lost 7 bases and the J segment 3 bases; nucleotides outside the gene matches: 9. Germline CDR1 ENHRY, CDR2 SYGVKD. CDR3 residues: CAINRDSENYEQYF. DNA of the CDR3: TGTGCCATCAACCGGGACAGTGAGAACTACGAGCAGTACTTC.